The next 25 T cell receptor beta chains were all read from a single sample in a study of cytomegalovirus exposure and HLA in healthy donors. The primer mix had 60 Vbeta and 13 Jbeta primers. The repertoire was sequenced with immunoSEQ multiplex PCR; TCRdb's copy has only in-frame clones and lacks some. This table has some 130,000 clones, around 75% appearing once. Sequenced input: PBMCs. These receptors all stem from a man aged 40-49 years in good health and CMV-seronegative.

The chain recombines TRBV7-9 with TRBJ1-2, with D tentatively TRBD1 (5 bases). The V gene's germline CDR1 is SEHNR and CDR2 FQNEAQ (reference sequence). The CDR3 loop spans 17 amino acids. The V end was cut by 7 bases, the J end by 1 base, with 22 bases between. The CDR3 bases are TGTGCCAGCACCCCGACGGGGATGGAGGGACTTAACTATGGCTACACCTTC. It is translated as CASTPTGMEGLNYGYTF.

The chain recombines TRBV12-5 with TRBJ2-6; D uncertain. V was clipped by 10 bases and J by 0 bases, with 7 bases between them. The CDR3 extends over 13 amino acids. Looked up from germline, CDR1 is LGHNT and CDR2 is FRNRAP. For the CDR3, the DNA is TGTGCTACCCGCGCCTCTGGGGCCAACGTCCTGACTTTC. Its translation: CATRASGANVLTF.

The chain combines TRBV9 with TRBJ2-2, with 8 bases that match TRBD2. CDR1 is SGDLS, CDR2 YYNGEE, per germline. CDR3 length: 16 amino acids. The V and J ends lost 0 bases and 4 bases, in that order; junction bases with no gene match: 5. CDR3 loop: CASSVVGTSTTGELFF. CDR3 nucleotide sequence: TGTGCCAGCAGCGTAGTAGGGACTAGTACCACCGGGGAGCTGTTTTTT.

J is TRBJ2-7 and V is TRBV27; TRBD2 matches 11 bases. The trim removed 4 bases at V and 0 bases at J, leaving 2 bases unmatched. CDR3 size: 15 residues. The V gene's germline CDR1 is MNHEY and CDR2 SMNVEV (reference sequence). The CDR3 sequence is CASSYSGGASYEQYF. In DNA form, the CDR3 reads TGTGCCAGCAGTTATAGCGGGGGGGCCTCCTACGAGCAGTACTTC.

In its sample, this clone was seen a few times. This chain joins TRBV6-5 and TRBJ2-7; 7 positions match TRBD2. The CDR3 is 13 amino acids. Germline CDR1 MNHEY, CDR2 SVGAGI. Trimming at V came to 5 bases and at J to 7 bases, leaving 8 bases not matched to a gene. The CDR3 sequence: CASSLPGEGEQYF. DNA for the CDR3: TGTGCCAGCAGTCTCCCGGGGGAGGGAGAGCAGTACTTC.

This clone was counted between two and nine times. The chain uses TRBV5-1 and TRBJ1-4, with a tentative D call TRBD1 (6 bases). The CDR3 covers 14 residues. Trimming took 5 bases from V and 4 from J, leaving 12 bases between them. Germline CDR1 and CDR2: SGHRS and YFSETQ. CDR3 coding DNA: TGCGCCAGCAGGAGGACAGTGGATAATGAAAAACTGTTTTTT. As protein: CASRRTVDNEKLFF.

The chain couples TRBV29-1 to TRBJ2-3; 7 bases align to TRBD1. V gave up 0 bases and J gave up 0 bases; unmatched junction bases: 6. From germline, CDR1 is SQVTM and CDR2 ANQGSEA. There are 16 residues in the CDR3. The DNA of the CDR3 is TGCAGCGTTGAAGAAAACAGGGGATATAGCACAGATACGCAGTATTTT. It codes for CSVEENRGYSTDTQYF.

The chain employs TRBV4-1 and TRBJ2-1; a possible D gene is TRBD2 (6 bases). The V gene's germline CDR1 is MGHRA and CDR2 YSYEKL. The CDR3 is 14 amino acids. Trimming removed 3 bases at V and 4 bases at J, with 10 bases between. The CDR3 region has the DNA TGCGCCAGCAGCCATGGGGGGTTTTACAATGAGCAGTTCTTC. As protein: CASSHGGFYNEQFF.

CDR3 region: CASSAGTRGELFF. DNA for the CDR3: TGTGCCAGCAGCGCAGGTACGCGCGGGGAGCTGTTTTTT. This rearrangement joins TRBV9 to TRBJ2-2; no definite D call. The germline gives CDR1 SGDLS, CDR2 YYNGEE. This CDR3 has 13 residues. V lost 3 bases and J 7 bases, leaving 10 bases between the germline ends.

V usage is TRBV6-5 and J usage is TRBJ1-2; 9 positions match TRBD1. Germline V lookup: CDR1 MNHEY, CDR2 SVGAGI. The CDR3 loop spans 14 amino acids. Unmatched junction bases numbered 4, after V lost 1 base and J lost 7 bases. The DNA for the CDR3 is TGTGCCAGCAGTTACTTGGGGACAGGGTTTGGCTACACCTTC. Protein sequence: CASSYLGTGFGYTF.

The gene calls are TRBV19 and TRBJ1-1; 7 bases agree with TRBD1. The CDR3 covers 12 residues. V lost 2 bases to trimming and J lost 11 bases; unmatched junction nucleotides: 5. The germline CDR1 and CDR2 sequences are LNHDA and SQIVND (reference sequence). CDR3 in DNA: TGTGCCAGTAGTATAATACAGGGGCTCGCTTTCTTT. As protein: CASSIIQGLAFF.

This CDR3 reads CAISVQGPTDTQYF. CDR3 DNA sequence: TGTGCCATCAGTGTTCAGGGGCCAACAGATACGCAGTATTTT. This chain connects TRBV10-3 to TRBJ2-3, with a weak D call TRBD1 (6 bases). From germline, CDR1 is ENHRY and CDR2 SYGVKD. Deletions cut 4 bases from V and 3 bases from J, with 11 bases between. The CDR3 extends over 14 amino acids.

V gene TRBV6-6 combines with J gene TRBJ1-2; D possibly corresponds to TRBD1 (6 bases). V dropped 5 bases and J dropped 6 bases, with 16 bases sitting between them. Germline values: CDR1 MNHNY, CDR2 SVGAGI (reference sequence). The CDR3 extends over 14 amino acids. CDR3 region: CASSLDSTRDGYTF. As DNA, the CDR3 is TGTGCCAGCAGTCTGGACAGCACTCGGGATGGCTACACCTTC.

CDR3 amino acids: CAWAYTSNQPQHF. CDR3 bases: TGTGCCTGGGCTTACACAAGCAATCAGCCCCAGCATTTT. This chain connects TRBV30 to TRBJ1-5, with no clear D. This CDR3 is built from 13 residues. Per the germline V gene, CDR1 is GTSNPN and CDR2 is SVGIG (reference sequence). V was pared by 5 bases and J by 1 base, with 9 bases between.

This chain connects TRBV15 to TRBJ1-1; D may be TRBD1 (6 bases). Germline CDR1 and CDR2: LNHNV and YYDKDF (reference sequence). V gave up 3 bases and J gave up 3 bases, with 14 bases separating them. The CDR3 extends over 15 amino acids. The CDR3 loop is CATSRWGTSDTEAFF. The CDR3, as DNA: TGTGCCACCAGCAGGTGGGGGACATCGGACACTGAAGCTTTCTTT.

This chain uses TRBV6-5 with TRBJ1-6; unclear D gene. This CDR3 region has 12 residues. V gave up 7 bases and J gave up 5 bases, with 6 bases separating them. The germline CDR1 and CDR2 sequences are MNHEY and SVGAGI. In nucleotides, the CDR3 is TGTGCCAGCACCGAGAATAATTCACCCCTCCACTTT. Residues: CASTENNSPLHF.

The chain is built from TRBV18 and TRBJ2-7; D call uncertain. V lost 8 bases and J lost 5, with 16 bases in between. Germline assignment: CDR1 KGHSH and CDR2 LQKENI. The CDR3 contains 13 residues. CDR3 amino acids: CASIAAPNHEQYF. In DNA form, the CDR3 reads TGTGCCAGCATAGCAGCCCCTAACCACGAGCAGTACTTC.

The rearrangement links TRBV7-9 to TRBJ1-4; 9 nucleotides line up with TRBD1. Germline CDR1 is SEHNR and CDR2 is FQNEAQ (reference sequence). The CDR3 has 17 amino acids. Germline trimming cut 5 bases from V and 6 bases from J; bases unmatched to any gene: 13. The CDR3 DNA is TGTGCCAGCAGCCCGCAAGGGACAGGGCTGCGGCATGAAAAACTGTTTTTT. Encoded protein: CASSPQGTGLRHEKLFF.

The chain recombines TRBV10-3 with TRBJ2-6, with 9 nucleotides matching TRBD1. J gave up 1 base and V 6 bases, and 7 bases lay outside the gene matches. There are 17 residues in the CDR3. Germline loops: CDR1 ENHRY, CDR2 SYGVKD. CDR3 protein: CAIREDRGGSGANVLTF. The CDR3 DNA sequence: TGTGCCATCAGGGAGGACAGGGGCGGATCTGGGGCCAACGTCCTGACTTTC.

The V and J genes are TRBV6-6 and TRBJ2-1; TRBD1 agrees at 8 bases. This CDR3 is 12 amino acids long. V lost 5 bases to trimming and J lost 12 bases; unmatched junction nucleotides: 6. The germline gives CDR1 MNHNY, CDR2 SVGAGI (reference sequence). As DNA, the CDR3 is TGTGCCAGCAGTGACAGGGGCCCGGGGCAGTTCTTC. Its protein product is CASSDRGPGQFF.

This chain uses TRBV27 with TRBJ2-3; maybe TRBD2 (5 bases). Deletions cut 6 bases from V and 11 bases from J, with 27 bases between. CDR3 size: 16 residues. CDR1 and CDR2 from the germline V gene are MNHEY and SMNVEV (reference sequence). The CDR3 DNA follows: TGTGCCAGCAGCCGCCAGTCGGCTAGCAGTTCGTGGGGGCAGTATTTT. It specifies CASSRQSASSSWGQYF.

The V gene is TRBV6-1, the J gene TRBJ1-5; 9 bases fit TRBD1. The CDR3 sequence is 15 residues long. V shed 6 bases, J shed 3 bases, and the junction held 6 bases outside the gene matches. Germline CDR1 MNHNS, CDR2 SASEGT. CDR3 loop: CASSWDREPNQPQHF. The CDR3, as DNA: TGTGCCAGCAGCTGGGACAGGGAGCCCAATCAGCCCCAGCATTTT.

In this sample, this clone turned up a few times. The gene calls are TRBV7-9 and TRBJ1-2; D ambiguous. CDR3 length: 14 residues. Germline V gene sequence: CDR1 SEHNR, CDR2 FQNEAQ (reference sequence). With 1 base removed from V and 1 base from J, the gap between germline ends came to 7 bases. CDR3 nucleotide sequence: TGTGCCAGCAGCTTAGGAGGAGTTAACTATGGCTACACCTTC. Translation: CASSLGGVNYGYTF.

The chain carries TRBV29-1 and TRBJ2-2; TRBD2 matches at 10 bases. Per germline, CDR1 SQVTM and CDR2 ANQGSEA. Trimming at V came to 4 bases and at J to 7 bases, leaving 6 bases not matched to a gene. The CDR3 totals 14 residues. The CDR3 DNA follows: TGCAGCGTTGTCCCTAGCGGGAGTTACGGGGAGCTGTTTTTT. Protein sequence: CSVVPSGSYGELFF.

V gene TRBV9 combines with J gene TRBJ2-7; D possibly corresponds to TRBD2 (6 bases). The CDR3 sequence is 14 residues long. From germline, CDR1 is SGDLS and CDR2 YYNGEE. V lost 3 bases and J 5 bases, leaving 15 bases between the germline ends. The CDR3 DNA sequence: TGTGCCAGCAGCGGAGAGGGGAGGACGCACGAGCAGTACTTC. This codes for CASSGEGRTHEQYF.